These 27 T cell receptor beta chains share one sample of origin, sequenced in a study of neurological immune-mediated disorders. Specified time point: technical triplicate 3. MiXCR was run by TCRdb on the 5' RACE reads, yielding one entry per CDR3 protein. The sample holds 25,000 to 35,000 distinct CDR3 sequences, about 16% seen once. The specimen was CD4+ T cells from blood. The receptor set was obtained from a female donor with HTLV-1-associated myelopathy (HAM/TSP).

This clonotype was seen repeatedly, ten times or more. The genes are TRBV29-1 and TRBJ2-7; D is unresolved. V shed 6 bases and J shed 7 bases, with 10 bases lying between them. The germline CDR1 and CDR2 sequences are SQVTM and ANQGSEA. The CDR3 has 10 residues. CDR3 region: CSVSVGEQYF. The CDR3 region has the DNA TGCAGCGTCTCAGTGGGGGAGCAGTACTTC.

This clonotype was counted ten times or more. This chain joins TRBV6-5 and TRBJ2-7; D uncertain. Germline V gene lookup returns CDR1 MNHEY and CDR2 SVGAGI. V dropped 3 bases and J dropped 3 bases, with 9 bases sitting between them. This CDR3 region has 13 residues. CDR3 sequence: CASSYSIGYEQYF. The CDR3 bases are TGTGCCAGCAGTTATTCGATCGGCTACGAGCAGTACTTC.

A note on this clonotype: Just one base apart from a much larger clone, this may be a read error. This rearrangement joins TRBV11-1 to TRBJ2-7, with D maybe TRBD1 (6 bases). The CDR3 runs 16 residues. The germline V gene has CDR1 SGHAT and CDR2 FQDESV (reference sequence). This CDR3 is CASSSRWGTTSYEHYF. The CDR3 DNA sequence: TGTGCCAGCAGCTCACGGTGGGGGACAACCTCCTACGAGCATTACTTC.

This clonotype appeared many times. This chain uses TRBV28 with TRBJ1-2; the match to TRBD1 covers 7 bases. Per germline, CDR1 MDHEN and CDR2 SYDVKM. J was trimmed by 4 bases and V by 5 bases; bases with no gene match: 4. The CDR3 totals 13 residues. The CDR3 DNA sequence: TGTGCCAGCAGTCCGGACAGGAGCTATGGCTACACCTTC. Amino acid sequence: CASSPDRSYGYTF.

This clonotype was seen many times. CDR3 amino acids: CATSNMGGYGYTF. The CDR3 DNA sequence: TGTGCCACCAGCAACATGGGTGGATATGGCTACACCTTC. The V and J genes are TRBV15 and TRBJ1-2, with no clear D. Germline CDR1 and CDR2: LNHNV and YYDKDF (reference sequence). Trimming took 4 bases from V and 5 from J, leaving 11 bases between them. There are 13 residues in the CDR3. The full variable domain, in which reference TRBV15 and TRBJ1-2 provide the parts outside the CDR3, is DAMVIQNPRYQVTQFGKPVTLSCSQTLNHNVMYWYQQKSSQAPKLLFHYYDKDFNNEADTPDNFQSRRPNTSFCFLDIRSPGLGDTAMYLCATSNMGGYGYTFGSGTRLTVV.

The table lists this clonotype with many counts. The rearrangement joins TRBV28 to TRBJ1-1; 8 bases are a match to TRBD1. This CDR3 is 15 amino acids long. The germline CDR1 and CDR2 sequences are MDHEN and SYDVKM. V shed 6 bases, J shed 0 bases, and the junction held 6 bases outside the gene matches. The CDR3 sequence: CASRTGAILNTEAFF. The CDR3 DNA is TGTGCCAGCAGGACAGGGGCCATACTGAACACTGAAGCTTTCTTT.

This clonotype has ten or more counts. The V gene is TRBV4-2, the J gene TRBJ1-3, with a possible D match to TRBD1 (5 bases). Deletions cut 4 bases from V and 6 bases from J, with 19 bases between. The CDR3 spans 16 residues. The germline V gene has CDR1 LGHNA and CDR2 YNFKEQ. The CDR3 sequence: CASSPWGVKDENTIYF. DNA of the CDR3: TGTGCCAGCAGCCCATGGGGGGTTAAGGATGAAAACACCATATATTTT.

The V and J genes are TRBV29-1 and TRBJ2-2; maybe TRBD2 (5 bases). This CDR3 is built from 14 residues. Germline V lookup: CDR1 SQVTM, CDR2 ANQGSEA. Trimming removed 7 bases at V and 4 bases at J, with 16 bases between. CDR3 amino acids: CSAKVFRGTGELFF. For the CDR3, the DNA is TGCAGCGCCAAAGTCTTTCGGGGCACCGGGGAGCTGTTTTTT.

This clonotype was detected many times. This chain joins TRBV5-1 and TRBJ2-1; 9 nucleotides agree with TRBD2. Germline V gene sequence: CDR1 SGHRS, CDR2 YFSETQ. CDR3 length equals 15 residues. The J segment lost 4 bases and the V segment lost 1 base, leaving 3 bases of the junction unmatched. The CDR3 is CASSLSSGKYNEQFF. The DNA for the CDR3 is TGCGCCAGCAGCTTGTCTAGCGGGAAGTACAATGAGCAGTTCTTC.

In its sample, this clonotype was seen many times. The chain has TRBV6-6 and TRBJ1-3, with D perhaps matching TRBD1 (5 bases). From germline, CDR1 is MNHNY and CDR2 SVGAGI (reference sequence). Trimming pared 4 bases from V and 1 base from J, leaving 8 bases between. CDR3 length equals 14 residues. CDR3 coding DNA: TGTGCCAGCAGTTTCGGGGGTTCTGGAAACACCATATATTTT. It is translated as CASSFGGSGNTIYF.

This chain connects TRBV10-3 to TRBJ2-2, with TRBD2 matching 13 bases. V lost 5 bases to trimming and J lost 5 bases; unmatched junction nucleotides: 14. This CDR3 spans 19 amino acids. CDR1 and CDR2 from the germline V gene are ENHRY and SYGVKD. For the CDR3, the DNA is TGTGCCATCAGTCCGGGACTAGCGGGAATCCCACGGGCTACCGGGGAGCTGTTTTTT. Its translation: CAISPGLAGIPRATGELFF.

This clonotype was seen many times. The CDR3 DNA sequence: TGTGCCAGCAGCAGTAGCGGGGGATCCCATGGCTACACCTTC. It translates to CASSSSGGSHGYTF. The chain couples TRBV7-2 to TRBJ1-2; D possibly corresponds to TRBD1 (5 bases). The CDR3 loop spans 14 amino acids. Germline assignment: CDR1 SGHTA and CDR2 FQGNSA. With 5 bases removed from V and 6 bases from J, the gap between germline ends came to 16 bases.

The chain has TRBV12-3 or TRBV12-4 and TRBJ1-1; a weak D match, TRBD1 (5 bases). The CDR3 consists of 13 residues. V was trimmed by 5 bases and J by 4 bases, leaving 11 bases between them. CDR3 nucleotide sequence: TGTGCCAGCAGTCTACTAACAGGCACTGAAGCTTTCTTT. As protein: CASSLLTGTEAFF.

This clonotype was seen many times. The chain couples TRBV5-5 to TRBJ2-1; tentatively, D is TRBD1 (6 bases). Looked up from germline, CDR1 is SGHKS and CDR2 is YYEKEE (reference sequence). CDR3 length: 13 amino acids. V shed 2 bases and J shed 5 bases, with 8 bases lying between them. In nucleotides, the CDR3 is TGTGCCAGCAGCTTTTCAGGGGACAATGAGCAGTTCTTC. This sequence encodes CASSFSGDNEQFF.

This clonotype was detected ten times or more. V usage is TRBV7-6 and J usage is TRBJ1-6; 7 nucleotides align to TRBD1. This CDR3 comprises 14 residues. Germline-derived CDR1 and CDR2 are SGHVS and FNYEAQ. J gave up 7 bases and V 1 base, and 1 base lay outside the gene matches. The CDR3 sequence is CASSLDRGNSPLHF. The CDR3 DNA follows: TGTGCCAGCAGCTTAGACAGGGGCAATTCACCCCTCCACTTT. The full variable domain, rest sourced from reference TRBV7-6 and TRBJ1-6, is GAGVSQSPRYKVTKRGQDVALRCDPISGHVSLYWYRQALGQGPEFLTYFNYEAQQDKSGLPNDRFSAERPEGSISTLTIQRTEQRDSAMYRCASSLDRGNSPLHFGNGTRLTVT.

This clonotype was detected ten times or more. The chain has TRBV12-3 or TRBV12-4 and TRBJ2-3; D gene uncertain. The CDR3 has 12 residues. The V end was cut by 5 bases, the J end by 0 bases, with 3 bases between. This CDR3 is CASSASTDTQYF. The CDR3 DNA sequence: TGTGCCAGCAGTGCTAGCACAGATACGCAGTATTTT.

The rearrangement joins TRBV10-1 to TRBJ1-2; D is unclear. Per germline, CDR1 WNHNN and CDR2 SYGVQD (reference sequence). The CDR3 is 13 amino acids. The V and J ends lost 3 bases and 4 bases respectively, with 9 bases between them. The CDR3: CASSDRRVYGYTF. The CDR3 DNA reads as TGCGCCAGCAGTGACAGGAGGGTCTATGGCTACACCTTC.

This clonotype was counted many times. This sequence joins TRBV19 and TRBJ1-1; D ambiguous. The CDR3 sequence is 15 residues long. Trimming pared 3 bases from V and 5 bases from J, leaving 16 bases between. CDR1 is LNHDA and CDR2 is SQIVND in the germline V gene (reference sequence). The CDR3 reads CASSIPTLRRTEAFF. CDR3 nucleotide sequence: TGTGCCAGTAGTATCCCCACCCTGCGTCGAACTGAAGCTTTCTTT.

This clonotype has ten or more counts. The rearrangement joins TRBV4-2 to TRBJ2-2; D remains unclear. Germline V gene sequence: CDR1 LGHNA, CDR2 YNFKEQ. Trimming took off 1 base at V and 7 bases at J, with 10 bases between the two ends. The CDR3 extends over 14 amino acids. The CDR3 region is CASSQASYGGELFF. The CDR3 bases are TGTGCCAGCAGCCAAGCCAGCTACGGCGGGGAGCTGTTTTTT.

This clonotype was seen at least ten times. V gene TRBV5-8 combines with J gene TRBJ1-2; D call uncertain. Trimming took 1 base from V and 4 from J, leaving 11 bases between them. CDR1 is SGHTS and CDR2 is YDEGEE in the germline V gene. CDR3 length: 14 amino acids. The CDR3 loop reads CASSLRQRPYGYTF. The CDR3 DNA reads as TGTGCCAGCAGCTTGCGGCAGAGACCCTATGGCTACACCTTC.

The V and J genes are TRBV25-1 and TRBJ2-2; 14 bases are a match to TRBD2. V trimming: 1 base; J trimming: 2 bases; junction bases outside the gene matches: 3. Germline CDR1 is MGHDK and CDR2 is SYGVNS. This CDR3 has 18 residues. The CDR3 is CASSEWGTSGSNTGELFF. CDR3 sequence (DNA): TGTGCCAGCAGTGAATGGGGGACTAGCGGGAGTAACACCGGGGAGCTGTTTTTT.

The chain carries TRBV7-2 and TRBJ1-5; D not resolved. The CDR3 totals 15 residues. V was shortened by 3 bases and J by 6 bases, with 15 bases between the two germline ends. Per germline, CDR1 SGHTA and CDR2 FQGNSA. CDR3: CASSLTWEGSQPQHF. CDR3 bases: TGTGCCAGCAGCTTGACCTGGGAAGGAAGTCAGCCCCAGCATTTT. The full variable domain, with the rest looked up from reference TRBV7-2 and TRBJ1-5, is GAGVSQSPSNKVTEKGKDVELRCDPISGHTALYWYRQSLGQGLEFLIYFQGNSAPDKSGLPSDRFSAERTGGSVSTLTIQRTQQEDSAVYLCASSLTWEGSQPQHFGDGTRLSIL.

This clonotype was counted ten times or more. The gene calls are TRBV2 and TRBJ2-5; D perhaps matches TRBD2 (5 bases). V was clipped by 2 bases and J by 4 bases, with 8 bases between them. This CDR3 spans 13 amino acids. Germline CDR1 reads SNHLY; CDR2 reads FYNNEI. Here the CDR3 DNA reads TGTGCCAGCAGTGAACGAGGGATAGAGACCCAGTACTTC. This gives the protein CASSERGIETQYF.

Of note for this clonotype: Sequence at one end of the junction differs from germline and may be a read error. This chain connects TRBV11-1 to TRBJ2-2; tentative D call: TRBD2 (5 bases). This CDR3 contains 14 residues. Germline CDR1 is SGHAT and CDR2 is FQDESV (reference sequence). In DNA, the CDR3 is TGTGCCAGCAGCCAACGTACGAACACCGGGAAGCTGTTTTTT. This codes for CASSQRTNTGKLFF.

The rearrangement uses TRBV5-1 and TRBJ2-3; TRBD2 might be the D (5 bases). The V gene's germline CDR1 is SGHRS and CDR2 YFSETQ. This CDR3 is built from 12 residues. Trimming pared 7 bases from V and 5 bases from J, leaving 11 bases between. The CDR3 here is CASSQLGDTQYF. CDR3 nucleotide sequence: TGCGCCAGCTCTCAACTAGGAGATACGCAGTATTTT.

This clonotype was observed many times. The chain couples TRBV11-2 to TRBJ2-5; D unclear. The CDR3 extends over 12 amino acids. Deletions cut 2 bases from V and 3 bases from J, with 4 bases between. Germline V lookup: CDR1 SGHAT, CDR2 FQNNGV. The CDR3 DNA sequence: TGTGCCAGCAGCTTACTTGAAGAGACCCAGTACTTC. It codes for CASSLLEETQYF.

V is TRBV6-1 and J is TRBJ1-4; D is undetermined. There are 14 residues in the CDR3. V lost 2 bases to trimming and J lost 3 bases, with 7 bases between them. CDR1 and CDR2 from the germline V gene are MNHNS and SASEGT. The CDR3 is CASSELRANEKLFF. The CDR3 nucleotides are TGTGCCAGCAGTGAACTAAGAGCTAATGAAAAACTGTTTTTT.